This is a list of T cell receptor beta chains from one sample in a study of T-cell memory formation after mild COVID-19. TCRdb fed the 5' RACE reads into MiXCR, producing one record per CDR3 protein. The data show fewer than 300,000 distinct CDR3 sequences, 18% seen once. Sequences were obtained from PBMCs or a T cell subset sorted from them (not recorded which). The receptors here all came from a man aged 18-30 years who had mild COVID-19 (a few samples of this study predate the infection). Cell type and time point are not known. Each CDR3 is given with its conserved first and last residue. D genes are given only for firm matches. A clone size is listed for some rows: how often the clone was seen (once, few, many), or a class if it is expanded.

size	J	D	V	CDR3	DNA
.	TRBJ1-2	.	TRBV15	CATSRDLIDNGYTF	TGTGCCACCAGCAGAGATCTGATAGACAATGGCTACACCTTC
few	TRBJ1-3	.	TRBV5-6	CASSDQGRHSGNTIYF	TGTGCCAGCAGCGATCAGGGGCGTCACTCTGGAAACACCATATATTTT
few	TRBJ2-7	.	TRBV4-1	CASSQDIGQAHEQYF	TGCGCCAGCAGCCAAGATATCGGGCAGGCCCACGAGCAGTACTTC
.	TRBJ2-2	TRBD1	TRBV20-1	CSAPRGTGNTGELFF	TGCAGTGCTCCGAGGGGGACAGGGAACACCGGGGAGCTGTTTTTT
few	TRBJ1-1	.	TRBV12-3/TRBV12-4	CASSFWGGTEAFF	TGTGCCAGCAGTTTTTGGGGTGGCACTGAAGCTTTCTTT
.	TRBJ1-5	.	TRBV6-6	CASLDTANQPQHF	TGTGCCAGCCTGGACACGGCCAATCAGCCCCAGCATTTT
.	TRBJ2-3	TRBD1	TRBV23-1	CATYPGQSHFTDTQYF	TGCGCTACTTACCCGGGACAGAGTCATTTCACAGATACGCAGTATTTT
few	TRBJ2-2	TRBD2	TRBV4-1	CASSHPGGTGELFF	TGCGCCAGCAGCCACCCCGGGGGGACCGGGGAGCTGTTTTTT
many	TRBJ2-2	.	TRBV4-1	CASSLRHNTGELFF	TGCGCCAGCAGCCTCCGACATAACACCGGGGAGCTGTTTTTT
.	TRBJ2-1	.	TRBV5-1	CASSLQLTYNEQFF	TGCGCCAGCAGCTTGCAGCTCACATACAATGAGCAGTTCTTC
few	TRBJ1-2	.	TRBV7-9	CASSWDTYGYTF	TGTGCCAGCAGCTGGGACACCTATGGCTACACCTTC
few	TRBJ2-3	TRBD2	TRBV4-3	CASSQLLAGVTDTQYF	TGCGCCAGCAGCCAACTCCTAGCGGGGGTCACAGATACGCAGTATTTT
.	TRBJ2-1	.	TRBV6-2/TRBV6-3	CASSPAFRGSYNEQFF	TGTGCCAGCAGTCCCGCGTTCCGGGGCTCCTACAATGAGCAGTTCTTC
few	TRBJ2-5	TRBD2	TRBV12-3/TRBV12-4	CASSPPTSGGLGTQYF	TGTGCCAGCAGTCCCCCCACTAGCGGGGGTTTGGGGACCCAGTACTTC
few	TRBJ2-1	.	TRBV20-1	CSVQSGPAVYNEQFF	TGCAGTGTTCAGAGCGGGCCTGCGGTATACAATGAGCAGTTCTTC
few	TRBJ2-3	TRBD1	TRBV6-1	CASRTGQGTTDTQYF	TGTGCCAGCAGAACGGGACAGGGGACCACAGATACGCAGTATTTT